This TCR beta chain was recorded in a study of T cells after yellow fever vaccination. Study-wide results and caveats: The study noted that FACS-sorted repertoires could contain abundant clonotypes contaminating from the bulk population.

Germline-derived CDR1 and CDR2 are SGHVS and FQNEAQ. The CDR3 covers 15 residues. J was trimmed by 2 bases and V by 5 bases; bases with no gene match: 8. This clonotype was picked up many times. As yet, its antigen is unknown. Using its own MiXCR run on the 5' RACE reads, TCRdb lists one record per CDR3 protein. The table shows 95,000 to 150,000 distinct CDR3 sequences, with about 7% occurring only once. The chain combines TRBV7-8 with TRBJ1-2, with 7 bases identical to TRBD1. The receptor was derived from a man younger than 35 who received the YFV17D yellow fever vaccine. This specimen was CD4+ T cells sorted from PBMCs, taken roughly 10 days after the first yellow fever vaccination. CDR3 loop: CASSLETTGNYGYTF. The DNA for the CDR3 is TGTGCCAGCAGCCTAGAGACGACAGGGAACTATGGCTACACCTTC.